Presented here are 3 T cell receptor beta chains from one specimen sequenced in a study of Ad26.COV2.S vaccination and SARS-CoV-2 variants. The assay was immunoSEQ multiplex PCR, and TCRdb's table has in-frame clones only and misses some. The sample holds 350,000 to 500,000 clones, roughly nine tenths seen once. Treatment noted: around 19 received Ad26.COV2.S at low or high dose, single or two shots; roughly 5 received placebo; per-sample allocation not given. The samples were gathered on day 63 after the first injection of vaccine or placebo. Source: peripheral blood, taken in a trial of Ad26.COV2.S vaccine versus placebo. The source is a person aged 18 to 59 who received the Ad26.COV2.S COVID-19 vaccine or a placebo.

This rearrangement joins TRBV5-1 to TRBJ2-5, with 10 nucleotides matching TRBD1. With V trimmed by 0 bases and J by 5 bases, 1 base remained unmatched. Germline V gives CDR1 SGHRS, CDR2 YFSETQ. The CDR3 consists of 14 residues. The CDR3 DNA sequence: TGCGCCAGCAGCTTGGAGGACAGGGGGGAGACCCAGTACTTC. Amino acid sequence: CASSLEDRGETQYF.

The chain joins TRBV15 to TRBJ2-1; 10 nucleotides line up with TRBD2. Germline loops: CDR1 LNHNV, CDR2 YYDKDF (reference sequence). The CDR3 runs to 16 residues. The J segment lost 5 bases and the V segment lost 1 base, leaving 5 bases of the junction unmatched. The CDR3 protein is CATSRGRTSGNNEQFF. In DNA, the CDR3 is TGTGCCACCAGCAGAGGGCGGACTAGCGGCAACAATGAGCAGTTCTTC.

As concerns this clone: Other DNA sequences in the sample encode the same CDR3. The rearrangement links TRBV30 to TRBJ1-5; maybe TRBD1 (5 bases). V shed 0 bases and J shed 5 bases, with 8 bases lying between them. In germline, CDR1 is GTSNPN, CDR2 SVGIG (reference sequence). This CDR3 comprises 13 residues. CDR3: CAWSVQGDQPQHF. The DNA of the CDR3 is TGTGCCTGGAGTGTTCAGGGTGATCAGCCCCAGCATTTT.